A selection of T cell receptor beta chains follows, all from one sample in a study of beta chain features in type 1 diabetes. Sequencing used immunoSEQ multiplex PCR; TCRdb keeps in-frame clones, though not all of them. The sample holds 300,000 to 350,000 clones, approximately 15% seen once. What was sequenced was central memory CD4+ T cells from blood. The receptors here all came from a man aged 25-40 years in good health. Each CDR3 is given with its conserved first and last residue. Fields, in order: J gene, clone size, D gene, V gene, CDR3 DNA, CDR3 protein. A D gene is named only where the DNA matches it firmly. A row's size may be missing; if present it is once, few, many or a size class.

j_gene: TRBJ2-2; abundance: few; d_gene: NA; v_gene: TRBV27; CDR3nt: TGTGCCAGCAGTTTAGAGGTTGGAGCCGGGGAGCTGTTTTTT; CDR3aa: CASSLEVGAGELFF
j_gene: TRBJ1-1; abundance: NA; d_gene: NA; v_gene: TRBV11-3; CDR3nt: TGTGCCAGCAGCCTAGAGGGGCGAGGGGCGAGTACTGAAGCTTTCTTT; CDR3aa: CASSLEGRGASTEAFF
j_gene: TRBJ1-2; abundance: NA; d_gene: NA; v_gene: TRBV5-5; CDR3nt: TGTGCCAGCAGCTTGGGGCAGCTCTATGGCTACACCTTC; CDR3aa: CASSLGQLYGYTF
j_gene: TRBJ2-3; abundance: few; d_gene: TRBD2; v_gene: TRBV11-1; CDR3nt: TGTGCCAGCAGCAAAAGACTAGCTATCGATACGCAGTATTTT; CDR3aa: CASSKRLAIDTQYF
j_gene: TRBJ2-3; abundance: NA; d_gene: NA; v_gene: TRBV10-3; CDR3nt: TGTGCCATCAGTGAGTCCTCAGGGGATAACACAGATACGCAGTATTTT; CDR3aa: CAISESSGDNTDTQYF
j_gene: TRBJ1-1; abundance: NA; d_gene: NA; v_gene: TRBV7-2; CDR3nt: TGTGCCAGCAGCTCCCGGATTCTTTTCACAGGGAGTGAAGCTTTCTTT; CDR3aa: CASSSRILFTGSEAFF
j_gene: TRBJ2-1; abundance: NA; d_gene: NA; v_gene: TRBV6-6; CDR3nt: TGTGCCAGCAGGCGGTTGACCTACAATGAGCAGTTCTTC; CDR3aa: CASRRLTYNEQFF
j_gene: TRBJ2-7; abundance: NA; d_gene: TRBD1; v_gene: TRBV27; CDR3nt: TGTGCCAGCAGTTTCCGGGACAGGGTATACTACGAGCAGTACTTC; CDR3aa: CASSFRDRVYYEQYF
j_gene: TRBJ1-6; abundance: NA; d_gene: NA; v_gene: TRBV27; CDR3nt: TGTGCCAGCAGTTTTTTAAGGCCACTGGCTGATCCTGCAACTAATTCACCCCTCCACTTT; CDR3aa: CASSFLRPLADPATNSPLHF
j_gene: TRBJ1-4; abundance: few; d_gene: NA; v_gene: TRBV5-5; CDR3nt: TGTGCCAGCAGTTCCCCGGTGGGTGGTGAAAAACTGTTTTTT; CDR3aa: CASSSPVGGEKLFF
j_gene: TRBJ2-2; abundance: NA; d_gene: NA; v_gene: TRBV9; CDR3nt: TGTGCCAGCAGCGTAGGGGTAACCGAAAGGACTGCGCTGTTTTTT; CDR3aa: CASSVGVTERTALFF
j_gene: TRBJ2-5; abundance: NA; d_gene: TRBD2; v_gene: TRBV5-4; CDR3nt: TGTGCCAGCAGGGGCGGGGGGGACCCATTGGTGCAGACCCAGTACTTC; CDR3aa: CASRGGGDPLVQTQYF
j_gene: TRBJ2-2; abundance: NA; d_gene: TRBD2; v_gene: TRBV7-3; CDR3nt: TGTGCCAGCAGCTTAAAAGCGGGAGCGGGCGGGGAGCTGTTTTTT; CDR3aa: CASSLKAGAGGELFF
j_gene: TRBJ2-1; abundance: NA; d_gene: TRBD2; v_gene: TRBV7-2; CDR3nt: TGTGCCAGCAGCTTAGGGTCGGGAGGGCCCTCGAATGAGCAGTTCTTC; CDR3aa: CASSLGSGGPSNEQFF
j_gene: TRBJ1-1; abundance: few; d_gene: NA; v_gene: TRBV5-4; CDR3nt: TGTGCCAGCACCGCGGGCGGTTGGGACACTGAAGCTTTCTTT; CDR3aa: CASTAGGWDTEAFF
j_gene: TRBJ2-5; abundance: NA; d_gene: NA; v_gene: TRBV6-5; CDR3nt: TGTGCCAGCAGCGAAATGGGGGCGCGTGAGACCCAGTACTTC; CDR3aa: CASSEMGARETQYF
j_gene: TRBJ1-2; abundance: NA; d_gene: NA; v_gene: TRBV30; CDR3nt: TGTGCCTGGAGCGACAGCCTAACCTACTATGGCTACACCTTC; CDR3aa: CAWSDSLTYYGYTF
j_gene: TRBJ2-5; abundance: NA; d_gene: TRBD2; v_gene: TRBV12-5; CDR3nt: TGTGCTAGTGGTTTGGGACTAGCGGGAGAACAAGAGACCCAGTACTTC; CDR3aa: CASGLGLAGEQETQYF
j_gene: TRBJ2-7; abundance: NA; d_gene: TRBD2; v_gene: TRBV9; CDR3nt: TGTGCCAGCAGCGTAGGACTAGCGGGGACCTACGAGCAGTACTTC; CDR3aa: CASSVGLAGTYEQYF
j_gene: TRBJ2-5; abundance: NA; d_gene: NA; v_gene: TRBV5-4; CDR3nt: TGTGCCAGCAGCCAAGATAGAGCCTCGAGGGGCGAGACCCAGTACTTC; CDR3aa: CASSQDRASRGETQYF
j_gene: TRBJ2-2; abundance: few; d_gene: NA; v_gene: TRBV19; CDR3nt: TGTGCCAGTAGTATCCTGGGGGTGAGGACCGGGGAGCTGTTTTTT; CDR3aa: CASSILGVRTGELFF
j_gene: TRBJ2-3; abundance: many; d_gene: TRBD2; v_gene: TRBV6-5; CDR3nt: TGTGCCAGCAGCCGCACTAGCGGGAGTGGGGATACGCAGTATTTT; CDR3aa: CASSRTSGSGDTQYF
j_gene: TRBJ2-1; abundance: few; d_gene: NA; v_gene: TRBV10-1; CDR3nt: TGCGCCAGCAGTGATACGGGGGTCCCACGGAATGAGCAGTTCTTC; CDR3aa: CASSDTGVPRNEQFF
j_gene: TRBJ2-2; abundance: few; d_gene: NA; v_gene: TRBV7-2; CDR3nt: TGTGCCAGCAGCTTAAGCTCGAACACCGGGGAGCTGTTTTTT; CDR3aa: CASSLSSNTGELFF
j_gene: TRBJ2-2; abundance: NA; d_gene: NA; v_gene: TRBV6-5; CDR3nt: TGTGCCAGCAGGAGGAACACCGGGGAGCTGTTTTTT; CDR3aa: CASRRNTGELFF
j_gene: TRBJ1-1; abundance: NA; d_gene: NA; v_gene: TRBV6-1; CDR3nt: TGTGCCAGCGATGAGGGAGATAACACTGAAGCTTTCTTT; CDR3aa: CASDEGDNTEAFF
j_gene: TRBJ2-7; abundance: NA; d_gene: NA; v_gene: TRBV11-2; CDR3nt: TGTGCCAGCAGCACACCTAGGGCCGAGCAGTACTTC; CDR3aa: CASSTPRAEQYF
j_gene: TRBJ2-1; abundance: few; d_gene: TRBD2; v_gene: TRBV6-5; CDR3nt: TGTGCCAGCAGCCGCGGTGGCGGGAGTTCGGGTGAGCAGTTCTTC; CDR3aa: CASSRGGGSSGEQFF
j_gene: TRBJ1-4; abundance: NA; d_gene: NA; v_gene: TRBV7-2; CDR3nt: TGTGCCAGCAGCTTACTGGGGGGCTATAATGAAAAACTGTTTTTT; CDR3aa: CASSLLGGYNEKLFF
j_gene: TRBJ1-2; abundance: NA; d_gene: NA; v_gene: TRBV4-1; CDR3nt: TGCGCCAGCAGCCAAGATTTCGGGCGCCCCGGGTATGGCTACACCTTC; CDR3aa: CASSQDFGRPGYGYTF
j_gene: TRBJ2-3; abundance: NA; d_gene: NA; v_gene: TRBV10-1; CDR3nt: TGCGCCAGCAGTGAGAGCGCCCAGGATACGCAGTATTTT; CDR3aa: CASSESAQDTQYF
j_gene: TRBJ2-1; abundance: many; d_gene: NA; v_gene: TRBV6-1; CDR3nt: TGTGCCAGCAGTTTGGGGGGTGAGCAGTTCTTC; CDR3aa: CASSLGGEQFF
j_gene: TRBJ1-5; abundance: NA; d_gene: NA; v_gene: TRBV27; CDR3nt: TGTGCCAGCAGTTTATCCCCAGGCCCCCCTCAGCCCCAGCATTTT; CDR3aa: CASSLSPGPPQPQHF
j_gene: TRBJ2-5; abundance: few; d_gene: NA; v_gene: TRBV19; CDR3nt: TGTGCCAGTAGTATGGGTCCCAATGGAAAGACCCAGTACTTC; CDR3aa: CASSMGPNGKTQYF
j_gene: TRBJ2-1; abundance: few; d_gene: TRBD2; v_gene: TRBV2; CDR3nt: TGTGCCAGCAGGGAGACTAGCGGGGCCTACAATGAGCAGTTCTTC; CDR3aa: CASRETSGAYNEQFF
j_gene: TRBJ1-5; abundance: few; d_gene: TRBD1; v_gene: TRBV7-9; CDR3nt: TGTGCCAGCAGCTTAGGACAGACAGGGAATCAGCCCCAGCATTTT; CDR3aa: CASSLGQTGNQPQHF
j_gene: TRBJ1-5; abundance: NA; d_gene: NA; v_gene: TRBV6-1; CDR3nt: TGTGCCATCAGTGAGACTGGGAGGGCCCAGCATTTT; CDR3aa: CAISETGRAQHF
j_gene: TRBJ1-2; abundance: few; d_gene: NA; v_gene: TRBV6-5; CDR3nt: TGTGCCAGCAGTGAACACGTACCCTATGGCTACACCTTC; CDR3aa: CASSEHVPYGYTF
j_gene: TRBJ1-1; abundance: once; d_gene: NA; v_gene: TRBV4-1; CDR3nt: TGCGCCAGCAGCCAAGACAGGGGCGGGGGTGAAGCTTTCTTT; CDR3aa: CASSQDRGGGEAFF
j_gene: TRBJ1-5; abundance: many; d_gene: TRBD1; v_gene: TRBV2; CDR3nt: TGTGCCAGCAGTGGACAGGGGGTTCAGCCCCAGCATTTT; CDR3aa: CASSGQGVQPQHF
j_gene: TRBJ2-3; abundance: few; d_gene: NA; v_gene: TRBV7-9; CDR3nt: TGTGCCAGCAGCTTAGTAATCTCGGGCGCAGATACGCAGTATTTT; CDR3aa: CASSLVISGADTQYF
j_gene: TRBJ2-2; abundance: few; d_gene: TRBD1; v_gene: TRBV14; CDR3nt: TGTGCCAGCAGTCCCAGAGGGGGCGTCAGAGTAGCCGGGGAGCTGTTTTTT; CDR3aa: CASSPRGGVRVAGELFF
j_gene: TRBJ1-6; abundance: NA; d_gene: NA; v_gene: TRBV4-1; CDR3nt: TGCGCCAGCAGCCAAGAATGGTCACAGCGTTTGGGTTATTCACCCCTCCACTTT; CDR3aa: CASSQEWSQRLGYSPLHF
j_gene: TRBJ1-4; abundance: many; d_gene: NA; v_gene: TRBV19; CDR3nt: TGTGCCAGTAGTATAGAGGGAAGAGGTAATGAAAAACTGTTTTTT; CDR3aa: CASSIEGRGNEKLFF
j_gene: TRBJ2-2; abundance: few; d_gene: TRBD2; v_gene: TRBV5-4; CDR3nt: TGTGCCAGCAGCTTGGGGCGGGGGAGTCCCGGGGAGCTGTTTTTT; CDR3aa: CASSLGRGSPGELFF
j_gene: TRBJ2-5; abundance: NA; d_gene: NA; v_gene: TRBV12-1; CDR3nt: TGTGCCAGCAGCTCCCGGACTAGCGGGAAAGTGGAGACCCAGTACTTC; CDR3aa: CASSSRTSGKVETQYF
j_gene: TRBJ1-6; abundance: NA; d_gene: NA; v_gene: TRBV5-1; CDR3nt: TGCGCCAGCAGCTTGGGCCAGGGTGACCATTCACCCCTCCACTTT; CDR3aa: CASSLGQGDHSPLHF
j_gene: TRBJ1-5; abundance: NA; d_gene: NA; v_gene: TRBV25-1; CDR3nt: TGTGCCAGCAGTGACACCGCGGCGTATCAGCCCCAGCATTTT; CDR3aa: CASSDTAAYQPQHF
j_gene: TRBJ2-1; abundance: few; d_gene: NA; v_gene: TRBV19; CDR3nt: TGTGCCAGTAGAAAGAGCTCCTACAATGAGCAGTTCTTC; CDR3aa: CASRKSSYNEQFF
j_gene: TRBJ1-3; abundance: few; d_gene: NA; v_gene: TRBV6-9; CDR3nt: TGTGCCAGCAGTTATGAGGGCCTCTCTGGAAACACCATATATTTT; CDR3aa: CASSYEGLSGNTIYF